This T cell receptor (beta chain) was recovered during a study of T cells after yellow fever vaccination. TCRdb reprocessed the 5' RACE reads via MiXCR and lists one record per CDR3 protein. In the table there are roughly 120,000 distinct CDR3 sequences, around 6.7% of which are singletons. The CDR3 loop spans 15 amino acids. Germline V CDR1 and CDR2: SGHTA, FQGNSA. Trimming took off 5 bases at V and 0 bases at J, with 14 bases between the two ends. The sequencing used CD4+ T cells sorted from PBMCs, collected roughly 45 days after the first yellow fever vaccination. The V gene is TRBV7-2, the J gene TRBJ2-7; a weak D match, TRBD2 (7 bases). The sequence derives from a man aged 18-30 years who received the YFV17D yellow fever vaccine. The CDR3 region is CASSSGGGYSYEQYF. DNA for the CDR3: TGTGCCAGCAGCAGCGGCGGGGGCTACTCCTACGAGCAGTACTTC.